These 8 T cell receptor beta chains were sequenced from one sample in a study of PD-1 blockade in classical Hodgkin lymphoma. With no exception, relapse followed autologous stem cell transplantation in all patients, and brentuximab vedotin exposure varied. TCRdb keeps only in-frame clones here, not all; method: immunoSEQ multiplex PCR. The data contain 10,000 to 13,000 clones, roughly four fifths of them singletons. The starting material was peripheral blood mononuclear cells (PBMCs), obtained at baseline. The source is a human donor with classical Hodgkin lymphoma.

The gene calls are TRBV10-2 and TRBJ2-3; 12 bases fit TRBD2. Trimming at V came to 6 bases and at J to 6 bases, leaving 10 bases not matched to a gene. Germline V lookup: CDR1 WSHSY, CDR2 SAAADI. The length of the CDR3 is 16 residues. The DNA of the CDR3 is TGCGCCAGCAGACTCGGACTAGCGGGGAAGGGTGATACGCAGTATTTT. Translation gives CASRLGLAGKGDTQYF.

The V call is TRBV27, the J call TRBJ2-7; 7 bases agree with TRBD1. This CDR3 contains 16 residues. Germline CDR1 reads MNHEY; CDR2 reads SMNVEV (reference sequence). J was trimmed by 9 bases and V by 0 bases; bases with no gene match: 14. For the CDR3, the DNA is TGTGCCAGCAGTTTATCGGAAGGGGGCCCCCTAAGGGTGCAGTACGTC. This gives the protein CASSLSEGGPLRVQYV.

A single count supports this clone. The V and J genes are TRBV5-4 and TRBJ2-5, with a weak D call TRBD1 (7 bases). Trimming cost V 3 bases and J 0 bases, with 12 bases left between them. This CDR3 has 15 amino acids. Germline CDR1 is SGHNT and CDR2 is YYREEE (reference sequence). This CDR3 is CASSSPRGDQETQYF. Here the CDR3 DNA reads TGTGCCAGCAGCTCGCCCAGGGGGGACCAAGAGACCCAGTACTTC.

The genes are TRBV28 and TRBJ1-6; TRBD1 matches 8 bases. The ends lost 6 bases at V and 8 bases at J; junction bases unmatched: 12. The CDR3 sequence is 16 residues long. Germline CDR1 and CDR2: MDHEN and SYDVKM. The CDR3 reads CASRFRPGQVYSPLHF. CDR3 nucleotide sequence: TGTGCCAGCAGGTTCCGTCCGGGACAGGTGTATTCACCCCTCCACTTT. The full variable domain, with the rest looked up from reference TRBV28 and TRBJ1-6, is DVKVTQSSRYLVKRTGEKVFLECVQDMDHENMFWYRQDPGLGLRLIYFSYDVKMKEKGDIPEGYSVSREKKERFSLILESASTNQTSMYLCASRFRPGQVYSPLHFGNGTRLTVT.

The rearrangement uses TRBV6-1 and TRBJ2-7, with D unclear. The CDR3 consists of 13 residues. Germline CDR1 MNHNS, CDR2 SASEGT. V shed 2 bases and J shed 7 bases, with 12 bases lying between them. The CDR3 loop reads CASSEYGLWEQYF. Written as DNA, the CDR3 is TGTGCCAGCAGTGAATACGGGTTATGGGAGCAGTACTTC.

V is TRBV29-1 and J is TRBJ2-1; D is unresolved. The CDR3 contains 13 residues. CDR1 and CDR2 from the germline V gene are SQVTM and ANQGSEA. Trimming left V 4 bases short and J 0 bases short, with 7 bases between. CDR3 sequence: CSVVRNSYNEQFF. The CDR3 DNA follows: TGCAGCGTTGTAAGAAACTCCTACAATGAGCAGTTCTTC.

This chain connects TRBV6-4 to TRBJ2-3; 9 bases map to TRBD2. The germline CDR1 and CDR2 sequences are MRHNA and SNTAGT. Trimming removed 2 bases from V and 8 bases from J; junction bases left unmatched: 5. This CDR3 is built from 14 residues. The CDR3 DNA is TGTGCCAGCAGTGACCCGTATAGCGGGGGTACGCAGTATTTT. Encoded protein: CASSDPYSGGTQYF.

A single count supports this clone. This chain uses TRBV27 with TRBJ1-5, with 9 bases aligning to TRBD1. CDR3 length: 15 residues. CDR1 and CDR2 (germline): MNHEY, SMNVEV (reference sequence). V was clipped by 4 bases and J by 11 bases; unmatched bases: 12. The CDR3 sequence: CASSSLDRGIYSQHF. CDR3 nucleotides: TGTGCCAGCAGTTCCCTGGACAGGGGAATATATTCCCAGCATTTT.